This TCR beta chain was found in a study of vaccination effects on CD4 cells after COVID-19. Whole-study findings and limits: Infection-derived and vaccine-derived clones contracted markedly late after vaccination.

Sequencing followed a ViraFEST assay step that expanded antigen-specific CD4+ T cells with viral peptide pools. CD4+ T cells were isolated after about eleven days of culture. This person's SARS-CoV-2 infection, confirmed by PCR, occurred between March and December 2020. Cultures used about 2 million PBMC per well, 9.5 to 10 IU/ml IL-2 and 9.5 to 10 ug/ml peptides. Measured with immunoSEQ multiplex PCR; TCRdb has only the in-frame clones, and not every one. The sample records 42,000 or so clones, 65% to 70% being singletons. Concerning this clone itself: Its specificity is unknown. One end of the junction is discordant with germline, which a read error may explain.

Germline assignment: CDR1 SGHTA and CDR2 FQGNSA. CDR3 length: 13 amino acids. The chain combines TRBV7-2 with TRBJ2-1; either TRBD1 or TRBD2 may fit D (6 bases each). The source was CD4+ T cells from PBMCs cultured with a peptide pool, collected before COVID-19 vaccination. The receptor was isolated from a human donor who had a prior SARS-CoV-2 infection. The CDR3 DNA is TGTGCCAGCAGCCCAGGGGACTTGGCGTTTCAGGTCTTC. This translates into CASSPGDLAFQVF.